The 3 T cell receptor beta chains in this list originate from one sample, sequenced in a study of Graves' ophthalmopathy and Graves' hyperthyroidism. The sequenced template was RNA, covering the TCR beta CDR3 region. The authors performed first-round RT-PCR with HTBI primers and then a second-round multiplex PCR. TCRdb re-called the multiplex PCR reads through MiXCR, storing one row per CDR3 protein. This repertoire shows about 400,000 distinct CDR3 sequences, around a fifth found once; its top ten account for 3%. The material sequenced was peripheral blood. The origin of the receptors is a woman in her late teens or twenties with stable Graves' hyperthyroidism.

This clonotype was counted ten times or more. This chain uses TRBV20-1 with TRBJ2-5; possibly TRBD1 for D (6 bases). The CDR3 is 14 amino acids. Trimming pared 1 base from V and 0 bases from J, leaving 9 bases between. The V gene's germline CDR1 is DFQATT and CDR2 SNEGSKA (reference sequence). The CDR3 sequence: CSARGRDNQETQYF. Written as DNA, the CDR3 is TGCAGTGCTAGAGGCCGGGACAACCAAGAGACCCAGTACTTC.

With respect to this clonotype: The junction departs from the called germline gene at one end, perhaps through a read error. The V and J genes are TRBV20-1 and TRBJ2-2; maybe TRBD2 (5 bases). The CDR3 covers 15 residues. Per the germline V gene, CDR1 is DFQATT and CDR2 is SNEGSKA (reference sequence). Here the CDR3 DNA reads TGCAGTGCTAGAGATTGGACTGTAAACACCCGGGAGCTGTTTTTT. Translating gives CSARDWTVNTRELFF.

This clonotype was counted many times. The chain links TRBV6-2 or TRBV6-3 to TRBJ2-7; D not resolved. The CDR3 runs to 14 residues. In germline, CDR1 is MNHEY, CDR2 SVGEGT. V lost 0 bases and J lost 2, with 8 bases in between. The CDR3 loop reads CASSYSVLTYEQYF. In DNA, the CDR3 is TGTGCCAGCAGTTACTCGGTGCTAACCTACGAGCAGTACTTC.